This T cell receptor beta chain was captured by sequencing in a study of blood T cells in healthy people across ages. Study-wide findings and caveats: It was the long-lived donors that had more naive CD4+ cells and higher diversity than aged donors.

Together with a sample-barcoded 5' primer, a J-beta primer mix was included in a second PCR lasting about 6 to 11 cycles. The template-switch adaptor, which had 12 random nucleotides, put a tag on each cDNA molecule. There were at least 2.5 million CDR3-containing paired-end reads obtained from each sample. Via MiXCR, TCRdb re-called the 5' RACE reads, giving one row per CDR3 protein. Seen here are roughly 2 million distinct CDR3 sequences, around half observed once, and the top ten hold 2.1%. Trimming removed 7 bases from V and 12 bases from J; junction bases left unmatched: 5. Germline CDR1 SQVTM, CDR2 ANQGSEA. The CDR3 consists of 10 residues. This clonotype was recorded a few times. As yet, its antigen is unknown. Collection of approximately 9.3 milliliters of peripheral blood was performed for each donor.

The TCR comes from a woman between 40 and 55 years old in good health. The chain links TRBV29-1 to TRBJ1-2, with 10 bases matching TRBD1. Material: blood. CDR3 loop: CSAGTGEDTF. The CDR3 nucleotides are TGCAGCGCGGGGACAGGGGAAGACACCTTC.